Following are 9 T cell receptor beta chains from one sample sequenced in a study of cytomegalovirus exposure and HLA in healthy donors. With 60 Vbeta and 13 Jbeta primers, the PCR was carried out. Clones were sequenced by immunoSEQ multiplex PCR, and TCRdb holds only the in-frame ones, with some missing. The sample lists 150,000 to 200,000 clones, roughly 80% occurring once. Sequenced input: PBMCs. The receptors stem from a woman younger than 45 in good health and CMV-seropositive.

On this clone: The germline gene is not matched at one end of the junction; a read error may be the cause. The chain joins TRBV7-9 to TRBJ1-1; D possibly corresponds to TRBD1 (5 bases). The CDR3 has 13 amino acids. Germline-derived CDR1 and CDR2 are SEHNR and FQNEAQ (reference sequence). DNA of the CDR3: TGTTCCAGCAGCCCAGGGAGGTGGACTGAAGCTTTCTTT. Its translation: CSSSPGRWTEAFF.

This clone was counted a single time. The genes are TRBV9 and TRBJ2-3; TRBD2 agrees at 7 bases. The trim removed 0 bases at V and 3 bases at J, leaving 4 bases unmatched. Per germline, CDR1 SGDLS and CDR2 YYNGEE. The length of the CDR3 is 15 residues. The CDR3 nucleotides are TGTGCCAGCAGCGTAGCGGGGGGATCAACAGATACGCAGTATTTT. Amino acid sequence: CASSVAGGSTDTQYF.

This clone was seen only a few times. The chain joins TRBV9 to TRBJ2-7; 8 nucleotides align to TRBD2. Per germline, CDR1 SGDLS and CDR2 YYNGEE. CDR3 size: 14 residues. V gave up 4 bases and J gave up 3 bases; unmatched junction bases: 6. The CDR3 is CASSISGGVYEQYF. In DNA form, the CDR3 reads TGTGCCAGCAGCATCAGCGGGGGCGTCTACGAGCAGTACTTC.

With respect to this clone: In the same sample, other DNA sequences code for this CDR3. The rearrangement uses TRBV6-5 and TRBJ1-5; 9 bases are a match to TRBD1. The CDR3 is made up of 13 amino acids. V lost 6 bases and J lost 5; bases outside the gene matches: 2. The germline CDR1 and CDR2 sequences are MNHEY and SVGAGI. CDR3 sequence (DNA): TGTGCCAGCAGCCGGGACAGGGATCAGCCCCAGCATTTT. This codes for CASSRDRDQPQHF.

This clone appeared a single time. V and J are TRBV18 and TRBJ1-5, with D unclear. V lost 3 bases and J lost 7, with 10 bases in between. Germline loops: CDR1 KGHSH, CDR2 LQKENI. The CDR3 runs 13 residues. The CDR3 DNA is TGTGCCAGCTCACCGTCTCGACAACAGCCCCAGCATTTT. Protein product: CASSPSRQQPQHF.

This clone was counted only a few times. V is TRBV7-6 and J is TRBJ1-1; D possibly corresponds to TRBD1 (5 bases). The germline V gene has CDR1 SGHVS and CDR2 FNYEAQ. The germline V and J ends were trimmed by 3 bases and 1 base, with 15 bases remaining between them. This CDR3 region has 16 residues. CDR3 in DNA: TGTGCCAGCAGCTTTGGTGGAGGGGAACCGAACACTGAAGCTTTCTTT. Encoded protein: CASSFGGGEPNTEAFF.

The chain recombines TRBV4-3 with TRBJ1-1; maybe TRBD1 (5 bases). The CDR3 sequence is 16 residues long. V was pared by 3 bases and J by 1 base, with 15 bases between. The germline V gene encodes CDR1 LGHNA and CDR2 YSLEER. CDR3 sequence: CASSHLFGTGNTEAFF. The CDR3 DNA follows: TGCGCCAGCAGCCATCTCTTTGGCACAGGGAACACTGAAGCTTTCTTT.

V gene TRBV12-5 combines with J gene TRBJ1-6; a weak D match, TRBD1 (5 bases). V lost 1 base to trimming and J lost 4 bases, with 5 bases between them. The germline CDR1 and CDR2 sequences are LGHNT and FRNRAP. The CDR3 is 14 residues long. This CDR3 reads CASGLGQYNSPLHF. Here the CDR3 DNA reads TGTGCTAGTGGTTTGGGACAGTATAATTCACCCCTCCACTTT. Filled out from reference TRBV12-5 and TRBJ1-6, the complete variable domain reads DARVTQTPRHKVTEMGQEVTMRCQPILGHNTVFWYRQTMMQGLELLAYFRNRAPLDDSGMPKDRFSAEMPDATLATLKIQPSEPRDSAVYFCASGLGQYNSPLHFGNGTRLTVT.

The rearrangement links TRBV9 to TRBJ2-7, with 8 nucleotides matching TRBD2. The CDR3 length is 15 residues. Germline V lookup: CDR1 SGDLS, CDR2 YYNGEE. V shed 0 bases and J 4 bases; nucleotides not matched to a gene: 6. The CDR3 region has the DNA TGTGCCAGCAGCGTAGATGTTAGCGGGGTGTACGAGCAGTACTTC. This codes for CASSVDVSGVYEQYF.